This TCR beta chain is from a study of T cell repertoires in cytomegalovirus infection (dated by TCRdb to between 2019 and 2020). At the level of the whole study: Because public TCR beta signatures pointed to carriage of CMV infection together with the matching HLA type, the HLA type of each donor mattered for the analysis.

Summary of the overall study and its limitations: In both this cohort and an independent roughly 350-donor cohort, the cumulative frequency of public TCR beta family members distinguished carriers of CMV infection plus the relevant HLA type. The ex vivo response was dominated by HLA-C-restricted CMV-specific TCR beta clonotypes, which also provided the single most frequent clonotype in two of eight donors.

Reads for this sample came from an Illumina HiSeq 1500. TCRdb cleaned the public reads at Q25 with fastp, built clones with MiXCR and kept in-frame beta chains. Entries are consolidated by CDR3 protein sequence, retaining the most common genes and DNA. This sample has more than 250,000 distinct CDR3 sequences in its table, and about 13% of those were observed once. 8.8% of the sample comes from the top ten. Reading from cysteine to phenylalanine, the CDR3 counts 13 amino acids. Only CDR3 DNA remains: 39 bases, in frame from the first base. The V end gives up 5 bases and the J end 9 bases, leaving 5 bases in the junction not matched to a gene. The germline V gene provides CDR1 SGHDT and CDR2 YYEEEE. This clonotype was seen many times. The clone's antigen remains unknown. No base quality values were provided; no much bigger clone lies one nucleotide off.

This receptor was identified in a human donor in good health (CMV status not recorded). Some clones in this sample may be carry-over from other donors' samples. The chain was built from TRBV5-6 and TRBJ2-1; 10 middle bases align to TRBD1. Source material: PBMCs. CDR3 loop: CASSRTGGTEQFF. The DNA is as follows: TGTGCCAGCAGTCGGACAGGGGGGACTGAGCAGTTCTTC.